The 3 T cell receptor beta chains given below trace back to one sample, sequenced in a study of persistence of HIV-infected CD4 T cells. The immunoSEQ assay was version 4, run in survey mode. This table comes from immunoSEQ multiplex PCR, and its TCRdb copy is limited to in-frame clones, with some not included. The sample includes about 64,000 clones, less than 85% of them seen just once. Overlapping HIV-1 Gag 15-mer peptides at around 1 ug per peptide per mL were used. CD40L-negative CD69-negative CD45RO-high memory CD4+ T cells were sorted as populations depleted of antigen-responding cells. Their cognate antigens are unknown. This specimen was CD4+ T cells sorted from PBMCs after approximately 20-hour stimulation, taken from a patient who received antiretroviral therapy. The source is an adult man with HIV who was CMV-seropositive.

This rearrangement joins TRBV7-8 to TRBJ2-7; weak D call: TRBD2 (6 bases). CDR3 size: 15 residues. Germline assignment: CDR1 SGHVS and CDR2 FQNEAQ. Trimming cost V 1 base and J 0 bases, with 10 bases left between them. The CDR3 protein is CASSLEGGISYEQYF. Here the CDR3 DNA reads TGTGCCAGCAGCTTAGAAGGAGGGATCTCCTACGAGCAGTACTTC.

The gene calls are TRBV5-1 and TRBJ1-2; D is unresolved. Per the germline V gene, CDR1 is SGHRS and CDR2 is YFSETQ. The CDR3 length is 14 residues. The V gene lost 0 bases and the J gene lost 7 bases, with 13 bases spanning the gap. The CDR3 region has the DNA TGCGCCAGCAGCTTGGCCAAGGGTGAAGGTGGCTACACCTTC. It specifies CASSLAKGEGGYTF.

The CDR3 spells CASSQVNIGFTDTQYF. For the CDR3, the DNA is TGCGCCAGCAGCCAAGTCAATATCGGGTTCACAGATACGCAGTATTTT. The chain uses TRBV4-1 and TRBJ2-3; no definite D call. Germline CDR1 MGHRA, CDR2 YSYEKL. This CDR3 is 16 amino acids long. The V end was cut by 1 base, the J end by 2 bases, with 13 bases between.